This T cell receptor beta chain was sequenced during a study of blood T cell repertoires in COVID-19. Study as a whole: PBMCs, B-cell-depleted T cells, or T cells were the source of the cDNA or gDNA that made up the material.

This CDR3 region has 15 residues. With V trimmed by 2 bases and J by 3 bases, 4 bases remained unmatched. Germline CDR1 MNHEY, CDR2 SMNVEV (reference sequence). Clones were read by immunoSEQ multiplex PCR, and TCRdb kept only the in-frame ones, dropping some. The sample contains roughly 200,000 clones, 70% to 90% of which appear only once. J is TRBJ2-1 and V is TRBV27; 7 bases match TRBD2. The specimen was peripheral blood. The TCR sequence derives from a man in his fifties or sixties with acute or convalescent COVID-19. The CDR3 is CASSLDSGGYNEQFF. In DNA, the CDR3 is TGTGCCAGCAGTTTAGATTCGGGGGGCTACAATGAGCAGTTCTTC.